One sample yielded the 31 T cell receptor beta chains listed below, sequenced in a study of regulatory T cells in long-lasting Graves disease. Assembly of TCR beta libraries relied on iRepertoire HTBI primers together with Arm-PCR of CDR3 regions. One entry per CDR3 protein, called by TCRdb with MiXCR from the multiplex PCR reads. The table lists around 400,000 distinct CDR3 sequences, 20% to 30% of them singletons, with about 27% in the top ten. Stated time point: persistent/refractory GD, antithyroid drugs over 5 years with positive TRAb. PBMC-extracted RNA yielded the TCR library. The sequences come from peripheral blood mononuclear cells (PBMCs), collected when the disease was refractory, from a patient treated with antithyroid drugs. Every receptor here comes from a female donor with Graves disease.

A remark on this clonotype: Germline and junction disagree at one end, which may indicate a read error. The chain links TRBV6-4 to TRBJ1-2; 8 bases are a match to TRBD1. The CDR3 contains 13 residues. The V gene's germline CDR1 is MRHNA and CDR2 SNTAGT. The CDR3 reads CASRTGGAYGYAF. The CDR3 DNA sequence: TGTGCCAGCAGAACAGGGGGGGCTTATGGCTACGCCTTC.

This clonotype was seen only a few times. This chain connects TRBV7-9 to TRBJ1-1; a weak D match, TRBD1 (5 bases). CDR3 size: 12 residues. V lost 0 bases to trimming and J lost 11 bases, with 10 bases between them. Looked up from germline, CDR1 is SEHNR and CDR2 is FQNEAQ (reference sequence). The CDR3 reads CASSLAGDTAFF. CDR3 bases: TGTGCCAGCAGCTTAGCGGGGGATACGGCTTTCTTT.

This clonotype showed up just a few times. The chain recombines TRBV7-8 with TRBJ2-1; 12 bases align to TRBD2. Germline assignment: CDR1 SGHVS and CDR2 FQNEAQ. The CDR3 is 15 amino acids. Trimming took 5 bases from V and 5 from J; bases not matched to a gene: 4. As DNA, the CDR3 is TGTGCCAGCAGCCCCTGGACTAGCGGGAACAATGAGCAGTTCTTC. Its protein product is CASSPWTSGNNEQFF.

The sample holds a few counts of this clonotype. The chain uses TRBV5-5 and TRBJ2-2; D tentatively fits TRBD1 or TRBD2 (7 bases each). Germline V lookup: CDR1 SGHKS, CDR2 YYEKEE (reference sequence). The CDR3 consists of 17 residues. V was shortened by 4 bases and J by 7 bases, with 23 bases between the two germline ends. CDR3 sequence: CASSLSPGRGQVGELFF. CDR3 DNA: TGTGCCAGCAGCCTCAGTCCTGGGAGGGGGCAGGTCGGGGAGCTGTTTTTT.

The chain is built from TRBV7-2 and TRBJ2-7; D is perhaps TRBD2 (6 bases). V lost 2 bases to trimming and J lost 5 bases, with 16 bases between them. From germline, CDR1 is SGHTA and CDR2 FQGNSA. The CDR3 is made up of 15 amino acids. The CDR3 loop is CASSLSYGGVDEQYF. The DNA for the CDR3 is TGTGCCAGCAGCTTATCATACGGGGGTGTCGACGAGCAGTACTTC.

The rearrangement joins TRBV5-1 to TRBJ1-2, with D unresolved. Trimming shortened V by 5 bases and J by 8 bases, and 19 bases separated the two germline ends. The CDR3 contains 14 residues. Looked up from germline, CDR1 is SGHRS and CDR2 is YFSETQ. This CDR3 reads CASSRKVVSDGYTF. CDR3 DNA sequence: TGCGCCAGCAGTAGGAAAGTGGTTTCGGACGGCTACACCTTC.

The rearrangement links TRBV14 to TRBJ2-2; the D gene is possibly TRBD2 (5 bases). The CDR3 has 16 residues. Trimming stripped 2 bases from V and 3 bases from J, with 13 bases between. Germline loops: CDR1 SGHDN, CDR2 FVKESK. The DNA of the CDR3 is TGTGCCAGCAGCCAATTTCCAGCGGCCCACACCGGGGAGCTGTTTTTT. It encodes CASSQFPAAHTGELFF.

This clonotype has at least ten counts. The V and J genes are TRBV19 and TRBJ1-5; the match to TRBD1 covers 8 bases. V trimming: 6 bases; J trimming: 2 bases; junction bases outside the gene matches: 6. This CDR3 has 15 amino acids. Germline V gives CDR1 LNHDA, CDR2 SQIVND (reference sequence). This chain's CDR3 is CASSSTGDGNQPQHF. CDR3 in DNA: TGTGCCAGTAGCTCGACAGGGGATGGCAATCAGCCCCAGCATTTT.

This chain uses TRBV5-5 with TRBJ2-2; weak D call: TRBD2 (6 bases). Germline V CDR1 and CDR2: SGHKS, YYEKEE (reference sequence). The V gene lost 3 bases and the J gene lost 1 base, with 7 bases spanning the gap. This CDR3 has 14 residues. The CDR3 region is CASSWRGNTGELFF. DNA of the CDR3: TGTGCCAGCAGCTGGCGGGGGAACACCGGGGAGCTGTTTTTT.

This clonotype occurred a few times. The chain recombines TRBV7-9 with TRBJ1-2, with D hard to call. V lost 1 base and J 8 bases, leaving 11 bases between the germline ends. The CDR3 contains 13 residues. Germline loops: CDR1 SEHNR, CDR2 FQNEAQ (reference sequence). The CDR3 reads CASSLGQNGGYTF. CDR3 coding DNA: TGTGCCAGCAGCTTAGGTCAAAACGGGGGCTACACCTTC.

The chain employs TRBV19 and TRBJ1-1; 8 bases match TRBD1. The CDR3 is made up of 14 amino acids. Germline V CDR1 and CDR2: LNHDA, SQIVND (reference sequence). The V gene end was trimmed by 6 bases and the J gene end by 5 bases; junction bases not matched to a gene: 8. DNA of the CDR3: TGTGCCAGTAGACCGACAGGGGTGTCGACTGAAGCTTTCTTT. This gives the protein CASRPTGVSTEAFF.

This rearrangement joins TRBV28 to TRBJ2-1, with D hard to call. The germline V and J ends were trimmed by 10 bases and 2 bases, with 9 bases remaining between them. The CDR3 contains 12 residues. The V gene's germline CDR1 is MDHEN and CDR2 SYDVKM. The CDR3 reads CATRRTYNEQFF. CDR3 nucleotides: TGTGCCACCCGCCGGACCTACAATGAGCAGTTCTTC.

Many counts were recorded for this clonotype. The chain recombines TRBV6-1 with TRBJ1-2; D is ambiguous. Germline CDR1 and CDR2: MNHNS and SASEGT. V lost 2 bases and J 4 bases, leaving 11 bases between the germline ends. This CDR3 is 14 amino acids long. CDR3 DNA sequence: TGTGCCAGCAGTGAACAGGACGTGGGCTATGGCTACACCTTC. Residues: CASSEQDVGYGYTF.

This clonotype has more than one count but fewer than ten. This sequence joins TRBV5-1 and TRBJ2-7, with 11 positions matching TRBD1. V gave up 7 bases and J gave up 3 bases; unmatched junction bases: 12. Germline-derived CDR1 and CDR2 are SGHRS and YFSETQ. The CDR3 length is 16 residues. The CDR3 sequence: CASPRGGGQGVYEQYF. CDR3 DNA: TGCGCCAGCCCCCGCGGGGGGGGACAGGGGGTCTACGAGCAGTACTTC.

The chain links TRBV18 to TRBJ2-7, with D possibly being TRBD2 (5 bases). The germline CDR1 and CDR2 sequences are KGHSH and LQKENI. The V end was cut by 6 bases, the J end by 7 bases, with 19 bases between. The length of the CDR3 is 14 residues. CDR3 DNA: TGTGCCAGCTCCCGAACTAGGTACGAGATGGAGCAGTACTTC. Residues: CASSRTRYEMEQYF. Full variable domain (missing parts from reference TRBV18 and TRBJ2-7): NAGVMQNPRHLVRRRGQEARLRCSPMKGHSHVYWYRQLPEEGLKFMVYLQKENIIDESGMPKERFSAEFPKEGPSILRIQQVVRGDSAAYFCASSRTRYEMEQYFGPGTRLTVT.

The chain has TRBV5-1 and TRBJ2-7, with D uncertain. This CDR3 region has 16 residues. Looked up from germline, CDR1 is SGHRS and CDR2 is YFSETQ. V gave up 0 bases and J gave up 0 bases, with 13 bases separating them. The CDR3 spells CASSLASGFRSYEQYF. The CDR3 DNA sequence: TGCGCCAGCAGCTTGGCAAGTGGCTTCCGCTCCTACGAGCAGTACTTC.

The chain links TRBV20-1 to TRBJ1-1; TRBD1 matches at 11 bases. Germline CDR1 reads DFQATT; CDR2 reads SNEGSKA (reference sequence). CDR3 length: 14 amino acids. V dropped 3 bases and J dropped 9; count of bases not matched to a gene: 9. CDR3 bases: TGCAGTGCTAGTGGGGACAGGGGGAGCCCTAAAGCTTTCTTT. This gives the protein CSASGDRGSPKAFF.

This clonotype was counted many times. The chain recombines TRBV24-1 with TRBJ1-5; 8 nucleotides match TRBD1. CDR1 KGHDR and CDR2 SFDVKD come from the germline V gene. After removal of 4 bases from V and 6 bases from J, the junction contained 10 bases not matched to a gene. This CDR3 comprises 16 residues. The CDR3 region has the DNA TGTGCCACCAGTGAACCTGGGACAGACAGGGGTCAGCCCCAGCATTTT. Encoded protein: CATSEPGTDRGQPQHF.

This clonotype was detected only a few times. The chain carries TRBV18 and TRBJ1-6, with TRBD1 matching over 7 bases. Germline V lookup: CDR1 KGHSH, CDR2 LQKENI. The ends lost 5 bases at V and 7 bases at J; junction bases unmatched: 8. The CDR3 runs 15 residues. The CDR3 reads CASSELGQLNSPLHF. As DNA, the CDR3 is TGTGCCAGCTCAGAACTGGGACAGCTAAATTCACCCCTCCACTTT.

As for this clonotype: The conserved closing phenylalanine or tryptophan is absent in this CDR3, likely reflecting a read error. The J gene is TRBJ1-3, the V gene TRBV5-1, with a weak D call TRBD1 (5 bases). V was cut by 1 base and J by 1 base, with 6 bases left in between. The V gene's germline CDR1 is SGHRS and CDR2 YFSETQ. The CDR3 contains 14 residues. DNA of the CDR3: TGCGCCAGCAGCTTGTCAGGGTCTGGAAACACCATATATTCT. It specifies CASSLSGSGNTIYS.

This clonotype was seen a few times. The genes are TRBV27 and TRBJ1-6; possibly TRBD1 for D (5 bases). This CDR3 is built from 18 residues. Deletions cut 8 bases from V and 0 bases from J, with 20 bases between. Germline V lookup: CDR1 MNHEY, CDR2 SMNVEV (reference sequence). CDR3 region: CASASERGSASYNSPLHF. CDR3 DNA sequence: TGTGCCAGCGCTTCGGAACGGGGGTCCGCCTCCTATAATTCACCCCTCCACTTT.

The chain has TRBV5-1 and TRBJ1-2; possibly TRBD1 for D (5 bases). The CDR3 is 16 residues long. Trimming cost V 4 bases and J 2 bases, with 18 bases left between them. Germline V CDR1 and CDR2: SGHRS, YFSETQ. As DNA, the CDR3 is TGCGCCAGCAGCCCGGGCCGGGACGGGACCAACTATGGCTACACCTTC. Amino acid sequence: CASSPGRDGTNYGYTF. Drawing the rest from reference TRBV5-1 and TRBJ1-2, the complete variable domain is KAGVTQTPRYLIKTRGQQVTLSCSPISGHRSVSWYQQTPGQGLQFLFEYFSETQRNKGNFPGRFSGRQFSNSRSEMNVSTLELGDSALYLCASSPGRDGTNYGYTFGSGTRLTVV.

This clonotype was counted ten times or more. The chain combines TRBV27 with TRBJ2-5; D not certain. V lost 0 bases, J lost 3 bases, and 11 bases lay in between. The CDR3 contains 15 residues. CDR1 and CDR2 (germline): MNHEY, SMNVEV (reference sequence). CDR3 DNA: TGTGCCAGCAGTTTATCCGACGGACCAGAAGAGACCCAGTACTTC. It specifies CASSLSDGPEETQYF.

This clonotype showed up many times. The CDR3 is CSVALAGVGETQYF. In DNA, the CDR3 is TGCAGCGTTGCTCTAGCGGGAGTGGGGGAGACCCAGTACTTC. This chain links TRBV29-1 with TRBJ2-5; TRBD2 aligns across 10 bases. CDR1 and CDR2 (germline): SQVTM, ANQGSEA. Germline trimming cut 4 bases from V and 5 bases from J; bases unmatched to any gene: 7. This CDR3 comprises 14 residues.

In this sample, this clonotype turned up a few times. The junction departs from germline at one end; a sequencing error may be responsible. V and J are TRBV7-3 and TRBJ1-4, with 7 bases matching TRBD1. Germline V CDR1 and CDR2: SGHTA, FQGTGA. This CDR3 region has 17 residues. The CDR3 here is CASSFPTDRVLHEKLVF. CDR3 sequence (DNA): TGTGCCAGCAGCTTTCCAACCGACAGGGTTCTCCATGAAAAACTGGTTTTT.

The CDR3 sequence is CASGLLAGVSMNTGELFF. The CDR3 coding sequence is TGTGCTAGTGGTTTACTAGCGGGAGTGTCAATGAACACCGGGGAGCTGTTTTTT. V and J are TRBV12-5 and TRBJ2-2; the match to TRBD2 covers 11 bases. Per germline, CDR1 LGHNT and CDR2 FRNRAP. V shed 3 bases, J shed 1 base, and the junction held 7 bases outside the gene matches. The CDR3 is 18 residues long.

The chain combines TRBV6-2 or TRBV6-3 with TRBJ2-1; TRBD1 is a possible D gene (6 bases). This CDR3 is built from 14 residues. From germline, CDR1 is MNHEY and CDR2 SVGEGT. V was cut by 0 bases and J by 4 bases, with 7 bases left in between. CDR3 region: CASSYSGTYNEQFF. CDR3 DNA: TGTGCCAGCAGTTACTCAGGGACATACAATGAGCAGTTCTTC.

This clonotype has just a few counts. The V and J genes are TRBV5-1 and TRBJ1-2; perhaps TRBD1 as D (6 bases). The germline V and J ends were trimmed by 0 bases and 4 bases, with 22 bases remaining between them. CDR3 length: 18 amino acids. Germline V gene data show CDR1 as SGHRS and CDR2 as YFSETQ. The CDR3 sequence: CASSLAEDRWGGGYGYTF. The CDR3 bases are TGCGCCAGCAGCTTGGCGGAAGACAGGTGGGGCGGCGGCTATGGCTACACCTTC.

This chain uses TRBV10-1 with TRBJ2-1; 9 positions match TRBD2. This CDR3 spans 19 amino acids. Trimming took 0 bases from V and 2 from J; bases not matched to a gene: 11. Germline CDR1 reads WNHNN; CDR2 reads SYGVQD (reference sequence). Here the CDR3 DNA reads TGCGCCAGCAGTGAGTCGAAGGCTAGCGGGAATTTACCCTACAATGAGCAGTTCTTC. Its protein is CASSESKASGNLPYNEQFF.

The rearrangement joins TRBV29-1 to TRBJ1-2; a weak D match, TRBD1 (5 bases). Germline loops: CDR1 SQVTM, CDR2 ANQGSEA. There are 12 residues in the CDR3. Trimming removed 2 bases at V and 5 bases at J, with 9 bases between. CDR3 coding DNA: TGCAGCGTTGAACCCGGGGGTTATGGCTACACCTTC. Protein sequence: CSVEPGGYGYTF.

The chain couples TRBV24-1 to TRBJ1-5, with D possibly matching TRBD1 (5 bases). This CDR3 has 12 amino acids. CDR1 is KGHDR and CDR2 is SFDVKD in the germline V gene. Trimming stripped 12 bases from V and 2 bases from J, with 10 bases between. This CDR3 reads CAAGTGNQPQHF. The DNA for the CDR3 is TGTGCCGCCGGGACGGGCAATCAGCCCCAGCATTTT.